This T cell receptor beta chain comes out of a study of early T cells in non-severe SARS-CoV-2 infection. Study-level information: Investigators sequenced bulk RNA drawn from unsorted whole blood, and chains remained unpaired.

Tagging with unique molecular identifiers was applied to individual cDNA molecules. TCRdb re-called the 5' RACE reads through MiXCR, storing one row per CDR3 protein. Here the sample spans over 50,000 distinct CDR3 sequences, over 10% being singletons. The study, taken as a whole, reports: VDJdb-based annotation leaned toward anti-spike CD8 responses and missed private and CD4 specificities.

This clonotype was found many times. Its antigen remains unidentified. There are 15 residues in the CDR3. The germline V and J ends were trimmed by 2 bases and 1 base, with 11 bases remaining between them. The TCR originated in an adult who was a healthcare worker with PCR-confirmed SARS-CoV-2 infection or an uninfected control (not recorded which). Sequencing used whole blood. The chain couples TRBV12-3 or TRBV12-4 to TRBJ1-2; D is ambiguous. Here the CDR3 reads CASSLWGTLNYGYTF. CDR3 nucleotides: TGTGCCAGCAGTTTATGGGGAACTCTTAACTATGGCTACACCTTC.